This TCR beta chain was found in a study of cytotoxic CD8 clonotypes in ibrutinib-treated CLL. The study, taken as a whole, reports: Clonality (at baseline) was higher than in age-matched healthy donors and tracked circulating CD8+ T-cell counts. Sustained-remission and progressing patients were not sampled at matched times.

Assay used: immunoSEQ multiplex PCR; TCRdb lists only in-frame clones, some missing. The sample consists of approximately 330,000 clones, about 80% of them appearing once. For TCR beta libraries, about 2 micrograms of genomic DNA were obtained from cryopreserved PBMCs. The CDR3 extends over 14 amino acids. Germline CDR1 reads MGHRA; CDR2 reads YSYEKL. V was shortened by 2 bases and J by 6 bases, with 11 bases between the two germline ends. Comment on this clone: Its antigen is not identified.

This chain joins TRBV4-1 and TRBJ1-5; D call uncertain. The TCR comes from a human donor with chronic lymphocytic leukemia. The sample was PBMCs, taken before ibrutinib treatment. CDR3 in DNA: TGCGCCAGCAGCCAACTTCAACAACCTCAGCCCCAGCATTTT. Residues: CASSQLQQPQPQHF.